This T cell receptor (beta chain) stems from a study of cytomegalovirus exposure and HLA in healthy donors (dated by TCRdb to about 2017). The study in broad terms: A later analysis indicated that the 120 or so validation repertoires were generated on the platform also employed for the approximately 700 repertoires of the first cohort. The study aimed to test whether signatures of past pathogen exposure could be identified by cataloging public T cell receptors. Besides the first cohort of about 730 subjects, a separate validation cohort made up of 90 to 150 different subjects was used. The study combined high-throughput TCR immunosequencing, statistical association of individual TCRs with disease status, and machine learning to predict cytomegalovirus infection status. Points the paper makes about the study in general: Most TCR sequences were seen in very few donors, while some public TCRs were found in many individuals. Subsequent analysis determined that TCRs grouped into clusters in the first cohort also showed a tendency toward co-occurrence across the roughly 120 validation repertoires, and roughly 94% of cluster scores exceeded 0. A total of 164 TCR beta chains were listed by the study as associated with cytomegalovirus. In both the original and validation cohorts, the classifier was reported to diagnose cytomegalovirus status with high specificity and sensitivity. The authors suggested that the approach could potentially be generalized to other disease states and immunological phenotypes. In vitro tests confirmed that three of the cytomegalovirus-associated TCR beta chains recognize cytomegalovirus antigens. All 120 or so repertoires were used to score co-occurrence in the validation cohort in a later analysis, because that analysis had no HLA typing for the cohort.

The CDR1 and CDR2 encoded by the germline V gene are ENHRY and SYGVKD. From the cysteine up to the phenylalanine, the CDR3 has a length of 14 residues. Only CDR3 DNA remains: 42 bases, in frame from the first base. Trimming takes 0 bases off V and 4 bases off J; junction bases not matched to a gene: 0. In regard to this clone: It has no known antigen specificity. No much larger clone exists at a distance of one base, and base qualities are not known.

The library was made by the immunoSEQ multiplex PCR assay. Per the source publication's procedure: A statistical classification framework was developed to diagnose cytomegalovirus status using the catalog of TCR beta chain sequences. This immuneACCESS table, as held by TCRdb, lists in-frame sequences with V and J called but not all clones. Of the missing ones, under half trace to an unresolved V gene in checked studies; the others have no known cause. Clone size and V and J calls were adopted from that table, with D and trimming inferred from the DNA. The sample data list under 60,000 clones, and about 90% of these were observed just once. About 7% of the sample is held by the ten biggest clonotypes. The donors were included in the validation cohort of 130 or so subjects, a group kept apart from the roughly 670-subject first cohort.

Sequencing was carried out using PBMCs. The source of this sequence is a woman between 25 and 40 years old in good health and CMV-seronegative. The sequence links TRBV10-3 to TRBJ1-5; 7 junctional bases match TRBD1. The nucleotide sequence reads TGTGCCATCAGTGAGTCGACAGGGAATCAGCCCCAGCATTTT. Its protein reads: CAISESTGNQPQHF.